This T cell receptor beta chain was recovered during a study of shared clonotypes between healthy human individuals. Study-level background: Each donor's CD8 memory used one plate, CD8 naive two, each CD4 subset three.

After removal of 1 base from V and 4 bases from J, the junction contained 7 bases not matched to a gene. CDR1 and CDR2 (germline): SNHLY, FYNNEI. The CDR3 extends over 16 amino acids. Using immunoSEQ multiplex PCR, the repertoire was profiled, and TCRdb retains in-frame clones only, with some absent. The table has 550,000 to 750,000 clones, roughly 96% seen once. The naive CD8 population came from CD45RO-negative cells selected for CCR7, without terminally differentiated effector memory CD45RA+ cells. In this sample, this clone turned up once. The receptor was derived from a woman aged 25-40 years in good health. The V gene is TRBV2, the J gene TRBJ2-1; 7 bases align to TRBD2. The sample consisted of naive CD8+ T cells sorted from blood. CDR3 sequence reads: CASSEGAGAPYNEQFF. DNA for the CDR3: TGTGCCAGCAGTGAAGGGGCGGGAGCTCCTTACAATGAGCAGTTCTTC.